These 24 T cell receptor beta chains were sequenced from one sample in a study of T-cell memory formation after mild COVID-19 (dated by TCRdb to about 2021). The receptor library was made with 5' RACE. The sequencer was an Illumina NovaSeq 6000. The public sequencing data were trimmed at Q25 with fastp and processed into clonotypes with MiXCR by TCRdb, which kept only in-frame beta chains. Identical CDR3 protein sequences are pooled into one entry, listed with their most common genes and DNA. In this sample the table shows a few hundred thousand distinct CDR3 sequences, 24% of which occur a single time. About 10% of the sample comes from the top ten. The source material was PBMCs or a T cell subset sorted from them (not recorded which). The receptors here all came from an adult woman who had mild COVID-19 (a few samples of this study predate the infection). The sample titles of this study are shuffled in the database, so cell type and time point are left out; the donor was told from shared clones.

In this sample, this clonotype turned up a few times. The CDR3 DNA follows: TGTGCCAGCAGTTCAGGGGTAACTCAGCCCCAGCATTTT. Translation gives CASSSGVTQPQHF. J is TRBJ1-5 and V is TRBV12-3 or TRBV12-4; perhaps TRBD1 as D (6 bases). The CDR3 length is 13 residues. Trimming took off 4 bases at V and 6 bases at J, with 10 bases between the two ends.

The table lists this clonotype with a few counts. This chain links TRBV19 with TRBJ1-1; tentatively, D is TRBD1 (5 bases). The CDR3 consists of 13 residues. V lost 3 bases and J lost 8, with 13 bases in between. Germline V CDR1 and CDR2: LNHDA, SQIVND (reference sequence). CDR3 loop: CASSIGASLEAFF. The CDR3 nucleotides are TGTGCCAGTAGTATTGGGGCGAGTTTGGAAGCTTTCTTT.

V gene TRBV19 combines with J gene TRBJ2-3; 7 bases are shared with TRBD1. Trimming cost V 8 bases and J 1 base; bases outside gene matches: 9. CDR1 is LNHDA and CDR2 is SQIVND in the germline V gene (reference sequence). The CDR3 extends over 15 amino acids. CDR3: CASGRTGGRTDTQYF. The CDR3, as DNA: TGTGCCAGTGGACGGACAGGTGGGCGCACAGATACGCAGTATTTT.

The sample holds a few counts of this clonotype. The rearrangement uses TRBV5-1 and TRBJ1-1; D gene ambiguous. This CDR3 has 14 residues. Between the trimmed V and J ends, which lost 1 base and 1 base, there was a span of 8 bases. In germline, CDR1 is SGHRS, CDR2 YFSETQ. CDR3: CASSLMVENTEAFF. The CDR3 DNA reads TGCGCCAGCAGCTTGATGGTTGAGAACACTGAAGCTTTCTTT.

This clonotype was seen a few times. V and J are TRBV18 and TRBJ1-1; the D is unclear. Trimming left V 5 bases short and J 6 bases short, with 10 bases between. The CDR3 has 12 amino acids. Germline V lookup: CDR1 KGHSH, CDR2 LQKENI. The CDR3 protein is CASSSSSAEAFF. The CDR3 DNA reads as TGTGCCAGCTCATCTTCCTCCGCTGAAGCTTTCTTT.

The chain carries TRBV10-3 and TRBJ1-2; D is undetermined. From germline, CDR1 is ENHRY and CDR2 SYGVKD. This CDR3 has 13 residues. Trimming removed 4 bases from V and 6 bases from J, with 12 bases in between. CDR3 nucleotide sequence: TGTGCCATCAGTGGGCAGGTGGCCGATGGCTACACCTTC. Translated, it gives CAISGQVADGYTF.

This rearrangement joins TRBV6-6 to TRBJ1-1; D might be TRBD1 (5 bases). The germline V gene encodes CDR1 MNHNY and CDR2 SVGAGI (reference sequence). The CDR3 is made up of 14 amino acids. The V and J ends lost 0 bases and 4 bases respectively, with 9 bases between them. CDR3 coding DNA: TGTGCCAGCAGTTACTCGTTGGGGGTCACTGAAGCTTTCTTT. This encodes CASSYSLGVTEAFF.

The rearrangement uses TRBV19 and TRBJ2-2; D possibly corresponds to TRBD1 (6 bases). The CDR3 is 15 residues long. CDR1 is LNHDA and CDR2 is SQIVND in the germline V gene (reference sequence). The V end was cut by 7 bases, the J end by 2 bases, with 14 bases between. The DNA for the CDR3 is TGTGCCAGTAAAAGAAGGGACATTAACACCGGGGAGCTGTTTTTT. Protein sequence: CASKRRDINTGELFF. The variable domain in full, with the rest retrieved from reference TRBV19 and TRBJ2-2, is DGGITQSPKYLFRKEGQNVTLSCEQNLNHDAMYWYRQDPGQGLRLIYYSQIVNDFQKGDIAEGYSVSREKKESFPLTVTSAQKNPTAFYLCASKRRDINTGELFFGEGSRLTVL.

This chain joins TRBV6-5 and TRBJ2-3, with TRBD2 identical over 12 bases. The germline CDR1 and CDR2 sequences are MNHEY and SVGAGI. V trimming: 4 bases; J trimming: 4 bases; junction bases outside the gene matches: 12. The CDR3 is 18 residues long. The CDR3 loop reads CASSSLNRLAGEADTQYF. In nucleotides, the CDR3 is TGTGCCAGCAGTTCCCTGAACCGACTAGCGGGAGAGGCAGATACGCAGTATTTT.

The rearrangement uses TRBV5-1 and TRBJ2-1; D possibly uses TRBD1 or TRBD2 (7 bases each). The V gene lost 5 bases and the J gene lost 0 bases, with 12 bases spanning the gap. This CDR3 has 15 amino acids. CDR1 SGHRS and CDR2 YFSETQ come from the germline V gene. The CDR3 region has the DNA TGCGCCAGCAGTCAGGGGGGGAGCTCCTACAATGAGCAGTTCTTC. Translating gives CASSQGGSSYNEQFF.

This rearrangement joins TRBV11-2 to TRBJ1-1; tentatively, D is TRBD1 (5 bases). CDR3 size: 14 residues. CDR1 and CDR2 (germline): SGHAT, FQNNGV. The V gene lost 3 bases and the J gene lost 8 bases, with 16 bases spanning the gap. DNA for the CDR3: TGTGCCAGCAGCTTTTCCAGACCGGAGGGGGAAGCTTTCTTT. Protein sequence: CASSFSRPEGEAFF.

Regarding this clonotype: At one boundary the junction diverges from the germline segment, which might be a read error. The chain has TRBV20-1 and TRBJ2-2, with 15 bases matching TRBD2. This CDR3 comprises 16 residues. Germline CDR1 and CDR2: DFQATT and SNEGSKA (reference sequence). The DNA of the CDR3 is TGCAGTGCTTCGGGACTAGCGGGAGGAAACACCGGGGAGCTGATTTTT. It translates to CSASGLAGGNTGELIF.

V is TRBV19 and J is TRBJ1-1; the D is unclear. Trimming took 6 bases from V and 5 from J, leaving 16 bases between them. CDR3 length equals 14 residues. The germline V gene encodes CDR1 LNHDA and CDR2 SQIVND (reference sequence). CDR3 bases: TGTGCCAGTAGCCATCGGGATTGGAGGACTGAAGCTTTCTTT. Translation: CASSHRDWRTEAFF.

The chain links TRBV4-2 to TRBJ2-1, with 9 bases that match TRBD2. Germline V gene sequence: CDR1 LGHNA, CDR2 YNFKEQ. V lost 2 bases to trimming and J lost 6 bases; unmatched junction nucleotides: 5. CDR3 length equals 15 residues. CDR3: CASSQRGGAFNEQFF. For the CDR3, the DNA is TGTGCCAGCAGCCAACGCGGGGGGGCCTTCAATGAGCAGTTCTTC.

This rearrangement joins TRBV24-1 to TRBJ2-1, with D tentatively TRBD1 (6 bases). V lost 7 bases to trimming and J lost 8 bases, with 14 bases between them. The CDR3 consists of 13 residues. Germline V CDR1 and CDR2: KGHDR, SFDVKD. DNA of the CDR3: TGTGCCACCAGGGGGGCCTTGCTGGATGAGCAGTTCTTC. Translated, it gives CATRGALLDEQFF.

This clonotype turned up a few times. The chain is built from TRBV7-9 and TRBJ2-5, with 10 bases lining up with TRBD1. From germline, CDR1 is SEHNR and CDR2 FQNEAQ (reference sequence). Trimming at V came to 1 base and at J to 4 bases, leaving 9 bases not matched to a gene. This CDR3 contains 17 residues. As DNA, the CDR3 is TGTGCCAGCAGCTTAGGATGGAGCGGGGACAGGGGAGAGACCCAGTACTTC. Translation: CASSLGWSGDRGETQYF.

V usage is TRBV20-1 and J usage is TRBJ2-7, with D tentatively TRBD2 (6 bases). Germline assignment: CDR1 DFQATT and CDR2 SNEGSKA (reference sequence). V was pared by 6 bases and J by 6 bases, with 18 bases between. The CDR3 runs 13 residues. CDR3 in amino acids: CSAGGTPVSEQYF. Written as DNA, the CDR3 is TGCAGTGCCGGAGGGACGCCAGTCTCCGAGCAGTACTTC.

The V and J genes are TRBV6-2 or TRBV6-3 and TRBJ2-5; 7 nucleotides match TRBD2. Trimming cost V 2 bases and J 7 bases; bases outside gene matches: 7. The CDR3 is 14 residues long. In germline, CDR1 is MNHEY, CDR2 SVGEGT. Here the CDR3 reads CASSYGGASGTQYF. The CDR3 region has the DNA TGTGCCAGCAGTTACGGTGGGGCTAGCGGGACCCAGTACTTC.

The chain combines TRBV3-1 with TRBJ1-2, with D perhaps matching TRBD1 (5 bases). Germline V lookup: CDR1 LGHDT, CDR2 YNNKEL (reference sequence). V lost 6 bases and J lost 7, with 15 bases in between. CDR3 length equals 13 residues. In DNA form, the CDR3 reads TGTGCCAGCAGAACAGGAGGTTCGGGTGGCTACACCTTC. Translated, it gives CASRTGGSGGYTF. Variable domain in full (rest from reference TRBV3-1 and TRBJ1-2): DTAVSQTPKYLVTQMGNDKSIKCEQNLGHDTMYWYKQDSKKFLKIMFSYNNKELIINETVPNRFSPKSPDKAHLNLHINSLELGDSAVYFCASRTGGSGGYTFGSGTRLTVV.

Many counts were recorded for this clonotype. V gene TRBV7-9 combines with J gene TRBJ2-3; 10 nucleotides agree with TRBD2. This CDR3 contains 16 residues. CDR1 SEHNR and CDR2 FQNEAQ come from the germline V gene (reference sequence). V was clipped by 5 bases and J by 0 bases; unmatched bases: 5. As DNA, the CDR3 is TGTGCCAGCAGCGACCATAGCGGGAGGAGCACAGATACGCAGTATTTT. Its protein product is CASSDHSGRSTDTQYF.

This chain joins TRBV20-1 and TRBJ1-5; the match to TRBD1 covers 11 bases. Trimming at V came to 2 bases and at J to 6 bases, leaving 9 bases not matched to a gene. Germline V gene data show CDR1 as DFQATT and CDR2 as SNEGSKA (reference sequence). The CDR3 totals 16 residues. The CDR3 region has the DNA TGCAGTGCTAGACCGCAGGACAGGGGGCTAAGTCAGCCCCAGCATTTT. Translated: CSARPQDRGLSQPQHF.

This sequence joins TRBV9 and TRBJ2-1; 7 bases agree with TRBD2. Germline V lookup: CDR1 SGDLS, CDR2 YYNGEE. After removal of 0 bases from V and 1 base from J, the junction contained 16 bases not matched to a gene. This CDR3 region has 20 residues. CDR3 amino acids: CASSVGKKGSGAGSYNEQFF. The CDR3 bases are TGTGCCAGCAGCGTAGGAAAAAAGGGGAGCGGGGCCGGATCCTACAATGAGCAGTTCTTC.

J is TRBJ1-2 and V is TRBV6-5; D remains ambiguous. The CDR3 totals 14 residues. Germline CDR1 is MNHEY and CDR2 is SVGAGI. The ends were cut back, 1 base at V and 4 bases at J, with 10 bases in the middle. The CDR3 DNA is TGTGCCAGCAGTTACTTGGGGAGAACCTATGGCTACACCTTC. It is translated as CASSYLGRTYGYTF.

This clonotype was detected only a few times. The V gene is TRBV12-3 or TRBV12-4, the J gene TRBJ2-7, with D possibly being TRBD2 (6 bases). Trimming stripped 4 bases from V and 2 bases from J, with 18 bases between. There are 16 residues in the CDR3. The CDR3 nucleotides read TGTGCCAGCAGTTCCTCCTCCCGCGGGGTACCCTACGAGCAGTACTTC. It specifies CASSSSSRGVPYEQYF.